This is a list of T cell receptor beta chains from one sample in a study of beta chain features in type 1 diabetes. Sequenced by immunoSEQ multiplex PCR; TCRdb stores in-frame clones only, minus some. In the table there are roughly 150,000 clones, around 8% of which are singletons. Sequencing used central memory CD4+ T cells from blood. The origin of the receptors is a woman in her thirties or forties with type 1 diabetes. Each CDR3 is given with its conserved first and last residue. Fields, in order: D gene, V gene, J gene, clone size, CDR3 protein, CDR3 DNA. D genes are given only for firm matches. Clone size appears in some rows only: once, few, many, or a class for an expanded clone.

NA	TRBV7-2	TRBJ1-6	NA	CASSLGLDNSPLHF	TGTGCCAGCAGCTTGGGACTGGATAATTCACCCCTCCACTTT
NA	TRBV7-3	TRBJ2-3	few	CASSFGGRGDSDTQYF	TGTGCCAGCAGCTTTGGGGGCAGGGGGGATTCAGATACGCAGTATTTT
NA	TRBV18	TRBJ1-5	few	CASSPGQGHQPQHF	TGTGCCAGCTCACCCGGCCAGGGGCATCAGCCCCAGCATTTT
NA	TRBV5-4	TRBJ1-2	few	CASSLDRNNYGYTF	TGTGCCAGCAGCTTGGACAGGAATAACTATGGCTACACCTTC
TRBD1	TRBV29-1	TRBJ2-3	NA	CSVEQGARRNTQYF	TGCAGCGTTGAACAGGGGGCCAGACGAAATACGCAGTATTTT
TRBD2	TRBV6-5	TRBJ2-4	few	CASSPRLAGENIQYF	TGTGCCAGCAGCCCCAGACTAGCGGGAGAGAACATTCAGTACTTC
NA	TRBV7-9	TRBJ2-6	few	CASSLGHNSGANVLTF	TGTGCCAGCAGCTTGGGACACAACTCTGGGGCCAACGTCCTGACTTTC
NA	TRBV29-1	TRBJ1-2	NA	CSVEGDGRAPFYGYTF	TGCAGCGTTGAAGGAGATGGGAGGGCGCCCTTCTATGGCTACACCTTC
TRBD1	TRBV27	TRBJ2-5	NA	CASSPGTAETQYF	TGTGCCAGCAGTCCTGGGACAGCGGAGACCCAGTACTTC
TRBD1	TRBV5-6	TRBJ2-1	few	CASSLGGFSTVAQFF	TGTGCCAGCAGCTTAGGGGGCTTTTCGACGGTGGCGCAGTTCTTC
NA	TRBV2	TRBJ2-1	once	CASSERGFLGNEQFF	TGTGCCAGCAGTGAGAGGGGGTTCCTGGGCAATGAGCAGTTCTTC
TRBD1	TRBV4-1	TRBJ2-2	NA	CASRVSGGKGELFF	TGCGCCAGCAGGGTCTCAGGGGGCAAGGGGGAGCTGTTTTTT
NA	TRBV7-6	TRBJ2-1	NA	CASSLGRDEQFF	TGTGCCAGCAGCTTAGGTCGGGATGAGCAGTTCTTC
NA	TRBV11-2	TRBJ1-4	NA	CASSRFASATNEKLFF	TGTGCCAGCAGCAGATTTGCCAGTGCAACTAATGAAAAACTGTTTTTT
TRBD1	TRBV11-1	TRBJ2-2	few	CASSPGTGGNTGELFF	TGTGCCAGCAGCCCGGGGACAGGGGGAAACACCGGGGAGCTGTTTTTT
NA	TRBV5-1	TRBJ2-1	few	CASSLDGTTYNEQFF	TGCGCCAGCAGCTTGGACGGGACAACCTACAATGAGCAGTTCTTC
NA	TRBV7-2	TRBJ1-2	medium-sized	CASSRSPTEYGYTF	TGTGCCAGCAGCCGAAGTCCCACAGAATATGGCTACACCTTC
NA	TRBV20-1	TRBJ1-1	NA	CSARPENEAFF	TGCAGTGCCCGCCCGGAGAATGAAGCTTTCTTT
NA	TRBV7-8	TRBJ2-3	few	CASSLGGDYTDTQYF	TGTGCCAGCAGCCTAGGGGGGGACTACACAGATACGCAGTATTTT
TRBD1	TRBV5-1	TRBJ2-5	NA	CASSSGQWETQYF	TGCGCCAGCAGCTCGGGACAGTGGGAGACCCAGTACTTC
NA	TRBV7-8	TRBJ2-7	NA	CASSFAGSYEQYF	TGTGCCAGCAGCTTCGCAGGAAGTTACGAGCAGTACTTC
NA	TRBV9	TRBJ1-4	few	CASSATATNEKLFF	TGTGCCAGCAGCGCGACAGCAACTAATGAAAAACTGTTTTTT
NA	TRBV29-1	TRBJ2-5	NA	CSVPTRTQRLETQYF	TGCAGCGTCCCTACTCGGACCCAGCGGCTAGAGACCCAGTACTTC
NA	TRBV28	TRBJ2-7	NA	CASSLSSASHEQYF	TGTGCCAGCAGTTTATCGTCAGCGTCCCACGAGCAGTACTTC
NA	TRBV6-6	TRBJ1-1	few	CASGPGTEAFF	TGTGCCAGCGGCCCGGGCACTGAAGCTTTCTTT
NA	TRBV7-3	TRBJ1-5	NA	CASSPITGSMGYSNQPQHF	TGTGCCAGCAGCCCAATCACAGGGTCAATGGGATATAGCAATCAGCCCCAGCATTTT
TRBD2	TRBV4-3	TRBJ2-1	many	CASSQATTSGGEQFF	TGCGCCAGCAGCCAAGCGACGACTAGCGGCGGTGAGCAGTTCTTC
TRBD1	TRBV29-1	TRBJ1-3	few	CSGMTGAGNTIYF	TGCAGCGGGATGACAGGGGCCGGAAACACCATATATTTT
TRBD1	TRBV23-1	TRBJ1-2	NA	CASSQTVGQASNYGYTF	TGCGCCAGCAGTCAAACTGTGGGACAGGCCTCTAACTATGGCTACACCTTC
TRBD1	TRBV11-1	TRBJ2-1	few	CASSLAGTGASNEQFF	TGTGCCAGCAGCTTAGCAGGGACAGGGGCTAGCAATGAGCAGTTCTTC
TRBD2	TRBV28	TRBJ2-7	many	CASRASGTYYEQYF	TGTGCCAGCAGGGCTAGCGGGACTTACTACGAGCAGTACTTC
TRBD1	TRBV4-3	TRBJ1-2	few	CASSQPGQADGYTF	TGCGCCAGCAGCCAGCCGGGACAGGCCGATGGCTACACCTTC
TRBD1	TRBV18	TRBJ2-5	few	CATTGGGLETQYF	TGTGCCACCACAGGGGGCGGATTGGAGACCCAGTACTTC
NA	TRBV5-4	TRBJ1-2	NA	CASSAPAGLNYGYTF	TGTGCCAGCAGCGCCCCTGCGGGACTTAACTATGGCTACACCTTC
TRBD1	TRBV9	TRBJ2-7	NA	CASSVGPGGPYEQYF	TGTGCCAGCAGCGTAGGACCAGGGGGACCCTACGAGCAGTACTTC
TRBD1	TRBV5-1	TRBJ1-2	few	CASSLAEGANYGYTF	TGCGCCAGCAGCTTGGCCGAGGGGGCAAACTATGGCTACACCTTC
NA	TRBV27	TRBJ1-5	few	CASRVRINNQPQHF	TGTGCCAGCAGGGTGCGGATTAACAATCAGCCCCAGCATTTT
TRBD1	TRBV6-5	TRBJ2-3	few	CASSYTEQGGTDTQYF	TGTGCCAGCAGTTACACGGAACAGGGGGGCACAGATACGCAGTATTTT
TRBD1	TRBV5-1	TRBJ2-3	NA	CASSPGQEGTDTQYF	TGCGCCAGCAGCCCGGGACAGGAGGGGACAGATACGCAGTATTTT
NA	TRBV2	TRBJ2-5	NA	CASSRGMQETQYF	TGTGCCAGCAGCCGGGGAATGCAAGAGACCCAGTACTTC
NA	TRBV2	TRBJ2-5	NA	CASSEALDTGQETQYF	TGTGCCAGCAGTGAAGCGCTTGACACCGGCCAAGAGACCCAGTACTTC
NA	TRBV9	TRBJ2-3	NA	CASSVQGSTDTQYF	TGTGCCAGCAGCGTGCAGGGGAGCACAGATACGCAGTATTTT
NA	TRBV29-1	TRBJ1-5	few	CSAKGGVGQPQHF	TGCAGCGCCAAAGGGGGAGTTGGCCAGCCCCAGCATTTT